This T cell receptor (beta chain) was captured by sequencing in a study of glioma-infiltrating T cells after dendritic cell vaccination. On the study more broadly: Autologous tumor lysate was loaded overnight onto monocyte-derived dendritic cells grown seven days with IL-4 and GM-CSF.

Time point given: after dendritic cell vaccination, including at tumor progression/relapse. The primer mix had 60 V beta and 13 J beta primers. Profiled with immunoSEQ multiplex PCR; TCRdb holds only in-frame clones, not every one. The sample lists 90,000 to 140,000 clones, nearly 90% occurring once. The CDR3 has 14 residues. Germline CDR1 reads GTSNPN; CDR2 reads SVGIG (reference sequence). Trimming cost V 2 bases and J 7 bases, with 15 bases left between them. The chain combines TRBV30 with TRBJ2-1, with D tentatively TRBD2 (6 bases). This material consisted of blood, taken after dendritic cell vaccination. The clonotype was recovered from a human donor with glioblastoma. The CDR3: CAWSPGGPGNEQFF. The CDR3 nucleotides are TGTGCCTGGAGTCCCGGGGGTCCGGGGAATGAGCAGTTCTTC.